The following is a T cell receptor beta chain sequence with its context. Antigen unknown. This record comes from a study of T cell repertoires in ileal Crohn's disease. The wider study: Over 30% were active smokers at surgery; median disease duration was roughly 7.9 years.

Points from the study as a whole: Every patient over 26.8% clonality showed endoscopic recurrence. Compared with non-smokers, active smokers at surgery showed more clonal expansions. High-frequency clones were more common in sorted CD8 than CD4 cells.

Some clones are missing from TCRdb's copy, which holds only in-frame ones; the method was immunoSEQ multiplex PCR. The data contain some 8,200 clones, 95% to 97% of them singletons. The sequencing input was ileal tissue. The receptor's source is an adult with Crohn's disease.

The DNA of the CDR3 is TGTGCCAGCAGCCAAGATCCGGGACAAGCCTCCTACGAGCAGTACTTC. Its protein is CASSQDPGQASYEQYF. The chain carries TRBV14 and TRBJ2-7, with D possibly TRBD1 on 6 matching bases. There are 16 residues in the CDR3. Germline CDR1 and CDR2: SGHDN and FVKESK. The V and J ends lost 0 bases and 0 bases respectively, with 12 bases between them.